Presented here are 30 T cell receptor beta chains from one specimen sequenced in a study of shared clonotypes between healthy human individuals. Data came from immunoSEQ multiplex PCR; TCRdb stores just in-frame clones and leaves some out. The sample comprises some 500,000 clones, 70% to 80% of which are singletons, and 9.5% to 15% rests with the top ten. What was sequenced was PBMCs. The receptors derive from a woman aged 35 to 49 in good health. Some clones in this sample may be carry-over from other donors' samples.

Here the CDR3 DNA reads TGCAGCGTTGATGACGCCACCTACGAGCAGTACTTC. Amino acids: CSVDDATYEQYF. V and J are TRBV29-1 and TRBJ2-7; D gene uncertain. This CDR3 comprises 12 residues. CDR1 and CDR2 from the germline V gene are SQVTM and ANQGSEA. Trimming left V 3 bases short and J 2 bases short, with 8 bases between.

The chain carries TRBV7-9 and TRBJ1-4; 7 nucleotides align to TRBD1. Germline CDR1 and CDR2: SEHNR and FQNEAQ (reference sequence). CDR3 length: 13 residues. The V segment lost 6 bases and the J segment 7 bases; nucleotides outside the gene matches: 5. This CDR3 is CASRRPGGEKLFF. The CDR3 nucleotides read TGTGCCAGCAGGAGACCAGGGGGTGAAAAACTGTTTTTT.

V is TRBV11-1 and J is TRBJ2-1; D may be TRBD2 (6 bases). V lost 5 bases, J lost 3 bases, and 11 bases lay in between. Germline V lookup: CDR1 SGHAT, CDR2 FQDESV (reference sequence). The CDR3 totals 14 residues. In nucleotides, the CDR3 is TGTGCCAGCAGCGGACGGGAGAACTACAATGAGCAGTTCTTC. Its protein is CASSGRENYNEQFF.

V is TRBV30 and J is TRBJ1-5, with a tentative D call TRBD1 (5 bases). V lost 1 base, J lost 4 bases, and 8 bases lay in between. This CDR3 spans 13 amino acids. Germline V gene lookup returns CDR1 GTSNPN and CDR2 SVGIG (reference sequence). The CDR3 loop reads CAWSGQRNQPQHF. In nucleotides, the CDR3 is TGTGCCTGGAGTGGACAGAGAAATCAGCCCCAGCATTTT.

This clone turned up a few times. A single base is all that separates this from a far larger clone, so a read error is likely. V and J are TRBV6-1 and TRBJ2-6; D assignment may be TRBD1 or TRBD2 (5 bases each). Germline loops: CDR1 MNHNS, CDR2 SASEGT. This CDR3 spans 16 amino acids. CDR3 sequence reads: CASSELDFSGANVPTF. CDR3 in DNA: TGTGCCAGCAGTGAATTGGACTTCTCTGGGGCCAACGTCCCGACTTTC.

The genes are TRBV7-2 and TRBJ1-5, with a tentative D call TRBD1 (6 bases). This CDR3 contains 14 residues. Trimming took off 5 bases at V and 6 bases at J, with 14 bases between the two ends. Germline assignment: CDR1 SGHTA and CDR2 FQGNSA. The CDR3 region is CASSRYRVSQPQHF. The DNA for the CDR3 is TGTGCCAGCAGCCGATACAGGGTGAGTCAGCCCCAGCATTTT.

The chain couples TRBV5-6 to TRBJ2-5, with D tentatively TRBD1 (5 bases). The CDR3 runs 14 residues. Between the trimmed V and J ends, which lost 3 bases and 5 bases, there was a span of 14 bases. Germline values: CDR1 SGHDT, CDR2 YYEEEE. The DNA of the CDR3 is TGTGCCAGCAGCTCCACCAGGGCGTTGGAGACCCAGTACTTC. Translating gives CASSSTRALETQYF.

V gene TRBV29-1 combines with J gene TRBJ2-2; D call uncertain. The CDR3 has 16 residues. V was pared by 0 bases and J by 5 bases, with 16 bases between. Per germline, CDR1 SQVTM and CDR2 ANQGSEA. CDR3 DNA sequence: TGCAGCGTTGAAGATCTTGAGATCAGATTTACCGGGGAGCTGTTTTTT. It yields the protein CSVEDLEIRFTGELFF.

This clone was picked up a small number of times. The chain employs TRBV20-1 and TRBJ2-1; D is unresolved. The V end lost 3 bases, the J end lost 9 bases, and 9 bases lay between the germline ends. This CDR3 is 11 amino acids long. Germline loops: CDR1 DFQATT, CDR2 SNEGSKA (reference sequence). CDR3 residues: CSASQPGEQFF. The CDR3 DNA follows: TGCAGTGCTAGTCAGCCGGGTGAGCAGTTCTTC.

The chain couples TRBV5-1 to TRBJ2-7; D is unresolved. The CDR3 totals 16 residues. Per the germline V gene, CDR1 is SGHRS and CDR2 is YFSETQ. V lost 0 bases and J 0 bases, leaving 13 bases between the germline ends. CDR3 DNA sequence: TGCGCCAGCAGCTTGGACTTGACCGTCAACTCCTACGAGCAGTACTTC. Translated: CASSLDLTVNSYEQYF.

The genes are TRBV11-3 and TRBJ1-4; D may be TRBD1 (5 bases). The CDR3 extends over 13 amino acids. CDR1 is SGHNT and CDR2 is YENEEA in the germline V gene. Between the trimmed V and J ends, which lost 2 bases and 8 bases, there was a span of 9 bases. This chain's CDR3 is CASSLSGREKLFF. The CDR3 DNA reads TGTGCCAGCAGCTTATCAGGGCGAGAAAAACTGTTTTTT.

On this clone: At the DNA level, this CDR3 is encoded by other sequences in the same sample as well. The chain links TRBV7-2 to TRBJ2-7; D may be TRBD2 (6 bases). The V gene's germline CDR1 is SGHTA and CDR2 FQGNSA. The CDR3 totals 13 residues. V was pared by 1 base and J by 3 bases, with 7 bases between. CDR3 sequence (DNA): TGTGCCAGCAGCTTAGGGCGGGACTACGAGCAGTACTTC. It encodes CASSLGRDYEQYF. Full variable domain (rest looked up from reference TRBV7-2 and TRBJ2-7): GAGVSQSPSNKVTEKGKDVELRCDPISGHTALYWYRQSLGQGLEFLIYFQGNSAPDKSGLPSDRFSAERTGGSVSTLTIQRTQQEDSAVYLCASSLGRDYEQYFGPGTRLTVT.

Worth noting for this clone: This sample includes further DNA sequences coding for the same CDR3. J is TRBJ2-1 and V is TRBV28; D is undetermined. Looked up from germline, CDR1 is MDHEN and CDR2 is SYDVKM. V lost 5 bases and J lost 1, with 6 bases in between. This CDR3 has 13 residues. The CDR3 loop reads CASSPPSYNEQFF. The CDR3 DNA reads TGTGCCAGCAGTCCCCCTTCCTACAATGAGCAGTTCTTC. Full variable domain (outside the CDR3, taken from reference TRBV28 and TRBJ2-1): DVKVTQSSRYLVKRTGEKVFLECVQDMDHENMFWYRQDPGLGLRLIYFSYDVKMKEKGDIPEGYSVSREKKERFSLILESASTNQTSMYLCASSPPSYNEQFFGPGTRLTVL.

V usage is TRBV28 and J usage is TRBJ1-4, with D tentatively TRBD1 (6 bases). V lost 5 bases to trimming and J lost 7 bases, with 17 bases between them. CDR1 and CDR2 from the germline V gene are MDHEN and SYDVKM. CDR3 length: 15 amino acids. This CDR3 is CASSDQVAGVEKLFF. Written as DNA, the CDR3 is TGTGCCAGCAGTGACCAGGTGGCAGGGGTTGAAAAACTGTTTTTT.

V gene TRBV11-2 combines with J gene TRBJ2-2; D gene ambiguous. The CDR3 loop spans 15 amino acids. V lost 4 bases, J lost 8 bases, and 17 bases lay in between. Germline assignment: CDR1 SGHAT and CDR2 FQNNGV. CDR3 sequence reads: CASSSITGPTGELFF. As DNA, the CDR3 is TGTGCCAGCAGCTCAATTACCGGACCTACAGGGGAGCTGTTTTTT.

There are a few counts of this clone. DNA of the CDR3: TGTGCCAGCAACCGGTGGGAGTTGGGCACTGAAGCTTTCTTT. It yields the protein CASNRWELGTEAFF. The rearrangement links TRBV28 to TRBJ1-1; D remains ambiguous. The germline V gene has CDR1 MDHEN and CDR2 SYDVKM. Trimming cost V 7 bases and J 4 bases, with 16 bases left between them. This CDR3 has 14 residues.

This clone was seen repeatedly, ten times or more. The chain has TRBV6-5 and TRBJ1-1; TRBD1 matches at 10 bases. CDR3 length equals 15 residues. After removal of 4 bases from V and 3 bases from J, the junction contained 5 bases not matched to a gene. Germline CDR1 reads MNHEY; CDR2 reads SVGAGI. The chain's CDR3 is CASSSGQGFYTEAFF. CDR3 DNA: TGTGCCAGCAGTTCGGGACAGGGGTTTTACACTGAAGCTTTCTTT.

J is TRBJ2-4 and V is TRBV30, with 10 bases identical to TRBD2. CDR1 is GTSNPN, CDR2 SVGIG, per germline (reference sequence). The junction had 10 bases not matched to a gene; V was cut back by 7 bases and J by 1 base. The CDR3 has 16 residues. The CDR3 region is CASMLAGDGAKNIQYF. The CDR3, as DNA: TGTGCCTCCATGCTAGCGGGAGACGGGGCCAAAAACATTCAGTACTTC.

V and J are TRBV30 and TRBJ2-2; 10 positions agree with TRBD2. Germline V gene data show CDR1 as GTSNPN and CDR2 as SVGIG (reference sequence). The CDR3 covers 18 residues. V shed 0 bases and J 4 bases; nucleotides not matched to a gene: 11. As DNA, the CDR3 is TGTGCCTGGAGTGTACTGGGAGGGCTAGCGGGAGTCACCGGGGAGCTGTTTTTT. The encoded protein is CAWSVLGGLAGVTGELFF.

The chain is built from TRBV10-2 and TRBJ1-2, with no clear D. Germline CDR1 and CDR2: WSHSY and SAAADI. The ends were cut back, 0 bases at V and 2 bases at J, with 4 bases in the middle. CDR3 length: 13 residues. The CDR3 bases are TGCGCCAGCAGTGAGTCAGGGAACTATGGCTACACCTTC. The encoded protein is CASSESGNYGYTF.

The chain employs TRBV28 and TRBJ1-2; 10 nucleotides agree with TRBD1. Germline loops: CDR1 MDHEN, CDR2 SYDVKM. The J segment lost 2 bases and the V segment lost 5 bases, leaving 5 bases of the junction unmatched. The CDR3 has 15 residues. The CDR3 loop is CASSTPGQGNYGYTF. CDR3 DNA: TGTGCCAGCAGTACCCCGGGACAGGGGAACTATGGCTACACCTTC.

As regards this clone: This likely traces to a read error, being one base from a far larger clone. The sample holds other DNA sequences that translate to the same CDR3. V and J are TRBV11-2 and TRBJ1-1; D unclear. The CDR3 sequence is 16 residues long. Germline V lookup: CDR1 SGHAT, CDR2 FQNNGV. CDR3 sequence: CASSLEFKVARTEAFF. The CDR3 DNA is TGCGCCAGCAGCTTAGAATTCAAGGTGGCGCGCACTGAAGCTTTCTTT.

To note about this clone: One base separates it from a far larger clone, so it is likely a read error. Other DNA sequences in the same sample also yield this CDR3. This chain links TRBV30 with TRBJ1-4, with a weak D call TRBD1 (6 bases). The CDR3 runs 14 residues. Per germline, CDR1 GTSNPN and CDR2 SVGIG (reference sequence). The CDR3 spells CAWGEQGANEKLFF. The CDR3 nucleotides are TGTGCCTGGGGGGAACAGGGTGCTAACGAAAAACTGTTTTTT. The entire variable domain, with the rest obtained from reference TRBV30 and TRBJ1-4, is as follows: SQTIHQWPATLVQPVGSPLSLECTVEGTSNPNLYWYRQAAGRGLQLLFYSVGIGQISSEVPQNLSASRPQDRQFILSSKKLLLSDSGFYLCAWGEQGANEKLFFGSGTQLSVL.

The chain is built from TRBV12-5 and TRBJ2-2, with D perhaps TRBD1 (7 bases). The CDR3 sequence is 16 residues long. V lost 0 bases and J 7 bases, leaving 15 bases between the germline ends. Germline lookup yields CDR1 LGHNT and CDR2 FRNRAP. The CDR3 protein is CASGLVLGRGDGELFF. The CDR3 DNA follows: TGTGCTAGTGGTTTGGTACTAGGCAGGGGGGACGGGGAGCTGTTTTTT.

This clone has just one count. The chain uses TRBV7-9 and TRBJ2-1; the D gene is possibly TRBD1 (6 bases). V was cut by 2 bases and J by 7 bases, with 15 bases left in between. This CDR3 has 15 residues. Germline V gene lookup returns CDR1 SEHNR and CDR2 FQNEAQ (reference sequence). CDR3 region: CASSLLGQGWNEQFF. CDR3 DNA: TGTGCCAGCAGCTTATTGGGCCAGGGGTGGAATGAGCAGTTCTTC.

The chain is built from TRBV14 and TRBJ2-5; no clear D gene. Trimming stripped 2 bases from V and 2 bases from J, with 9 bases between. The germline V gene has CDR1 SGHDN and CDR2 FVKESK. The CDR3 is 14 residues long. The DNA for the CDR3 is TGTGCCAGCAGCCAATTTCAGGTACAAGAGACCCAGTACTTC. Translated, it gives CASSQFQVQETQYF.

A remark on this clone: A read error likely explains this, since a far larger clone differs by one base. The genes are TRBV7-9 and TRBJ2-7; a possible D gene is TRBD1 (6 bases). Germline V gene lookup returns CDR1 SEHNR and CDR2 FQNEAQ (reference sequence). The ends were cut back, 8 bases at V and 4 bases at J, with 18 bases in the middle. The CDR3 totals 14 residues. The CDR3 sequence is CASGQDSRSYEQYF. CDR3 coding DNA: TGTGCCAGCGGCCAGGACAGTCGATCTTACGAGCAGTACTTC.

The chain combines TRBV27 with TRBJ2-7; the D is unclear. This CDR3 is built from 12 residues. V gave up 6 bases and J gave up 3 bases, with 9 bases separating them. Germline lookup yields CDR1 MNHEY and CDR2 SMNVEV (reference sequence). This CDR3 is CASSINRYEQYF. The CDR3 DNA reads TGTGCCAGCAGCATTAACCGCTACGAGCAGTACTTC.

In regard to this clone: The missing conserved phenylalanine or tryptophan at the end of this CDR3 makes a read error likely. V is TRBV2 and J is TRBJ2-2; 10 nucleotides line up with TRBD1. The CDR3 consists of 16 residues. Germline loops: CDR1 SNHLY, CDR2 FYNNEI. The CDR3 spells CASSGTGVGLTGELFC. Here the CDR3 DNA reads TGCGCCAGCTCCGGGACAGGGGTCGGTCTCACCGGGGAGCTGTTTTGT.

CDR3 coding DNA: TGTGCCAGTTCCGGAGACAGGGCGGGCACTGAAGCTTTCTTT. Translation: CASSGDRAGTEAFF. This chain connects TRBV18 to TRBJ1-1; the match to TRBD1 covers 7 bases. J lost 4 bases, V lost 9 bases, and 11 bases had no gene match. The CDR3 totals 14 residues. Per germline, CDR1 KGHSH and CDR2 LQKENI.